These 26 T cell receptor beta chains were sequenced from one sample in a study of shared clonotypes between healthy human individuals. The method was immunoSEQ multiplex PCR; TCRdb's version includes in-frame clones alone and lacks a portion of them. The data hold some 2.4 million clones, with roughly 93% observed a single time. Material for sequencing was naive CD4+ T cells from PBMCs. Specified subset: CD45RA+ positively selected. These receptors were obtained from a man aged 18 to 35 in good health. Some clones in this sample may be carry-over from other donors' samples.

This clone was recorded once. This chain joins TRBV7-8 and TRBJ2-3, with TRBD1 identical over 9 bases. V was clipped by 7 bases and J by 1 base; unmatched bases: 9. The V gene's germline CDR1 is SGHVS and CDR2 FQNEAQ. CDR3 length equals 16 residues. CDR3 region: CASTHGTGLGTDTQYF. The CDR3 nucleotides read TGTGCCAGCACCCATGGGACAGGGTTGGGCACAGATACGCAGTATTTT.

The chain couples TRBV28 to TRBJ2-1; no clear D. CDR1 and CDR2 from the germline V gene are MDHEN and SYDVKM. Trimming removed 5 bases at V and 3 bases at J, with 17 bases between. This CDR3 is built from 16 residues. Here the CDR3 reads CASSALGPDHYNEQFF. The CDR3 nucleotides read TGTGCCAGCAGTGCCCTTGGTCCTGACCACTACAATGAGCAGTTCTTC.

Points on this clone: Other DNA variants within this sample encode the same CDR3. The V and J genes are TRBV10-2 and TRBJ2-1, with D unclear. The ends were cut back, 1 base at V and 8 bases at J, with 3 bases in the middle. CDR1 is WSHSY and CDR2 is SAAADI in the germline V gene. CDR3 length: 11 residues. The CDR3 protein is CASSEFDEQFF. The CDR3 DNA sequence: TGCGCCAGCAGTGAGTTCGATGAGCAGTTCTTC.

This chain joins TRBV4-2 and TRBJ1-1; D ambiguous. The CDR3 is 12 residues long. Trimming stripped 3 bases from V and 5 bases from J, with 7 bases between. CDR1 is LGHNA, CDR2 YNFKEQ, per germline. CDR3 sequence reads: CASSQLGTEAFF. CDR3 sequence (DNA): TGTGCCAGCAGCCAGTTAGGGACTGAAGCTTTCTTT.

This chain joins TRBV5-6 and TRBJ2-6, with TRBD1 matching 7 bases. The length of the CDR3 is 14 residues. In germline, CDR1 is SGHDT, CDR2 YYEEEE. V gave up 6 bases and J gave up 3 bases; unmatched junction bases: 3. In DNA form, the CDR3 reads TGTGCCAGCACCCCAGGGGGTGGGGCCAACGTCCTGACTTTC. It translates to CASTPGGGANVLTF.

This sequence joins TRBV2 and TRBJ1-1; D is uncertain. The CDR3 sequence is 13 residues long. V lost 9 bases and J 1 base, leaving 12 bases between the germline ends. Germline V lookup: CDR1 SNHLY, CDR2 FYNNEI. The CDR3 loop reads CASTAETNTEAFF. The CDR3 DNA follows: TGTGCCAGTACGGCAGAGACGAACACTGAAGCTTTCTTT.

A note on this clone: This sample also contains other DNA sequences that code for the same CDR3. The gene calls are TRBV7-2 and TRBJ1-1; D ambiguous. V lost 2 bases, J lost 1 base, and 5 bases lay in between. This CDR3 has 13 residues. Per germline, CDR1 SGHTA and CDR2 FQGNSA. The CDR3 region is CASSLRQNTEAFF. The CDR3 DNA reads TGTGCCAGCAGCTTACGGCAGAACACTGAAGCTTTCTTT.

The chain joins TRBV6-4 to TRBJ1-1; 9 nucleotides line up with TRBD1. CDR3 size: 12 residues. Germline CDR1 and CDR2: MRHNA and SNTAGT. V shed 5 bases and J 8 bases; nucleotides not matched to a gene: 3. The CDR3 DNA is TGTGCCAGCAGTCAAGGGACAGGGGAAGCTTTCTTT. Translated: CASSQGTGEAFF.

The chain has TRBV6-6 and TRBJ1-2, with a possible D match to TRBD1 (5 bases). The CDR3 length is 12 residues. Trimming shortened V by 5 bases and J by 6 bases, and 10 bases separated the two germline ends. Germline V gene data show CDR1 as MNHNY and CDR2 as SVGAGI (reference sequence). The CDR3 region is CASSLTGDGYTF. Written as DNA, the CDR3 is TGTGCCAGCAGTCTTACAGGTGATGGCTACACCTTC.

This chain joins TRBV7-9 and TRBJ1-4; TRBD1 aligns across 8 bases. J was trimmed by 8 bases and V by 3 bases; bases with no gene match: 5. The CDR3 has 14 amino acids. Per the germline V gene, CDR1 is SEHNR and CDR2 is FQNEAQ (reference sequence). The CDR3 reads CASSFGAGGEKLFF. In DNA, the CDR3 is TGTGCCAGCAGCTTCGGGGCAGGGGGCGAAAAACTGTTTTTT.

In its sample, this clone was seen once. One junction end does not reproduce the germline sequence, and a read error may be involved. This sample includes further DNA sequences coding for the same CDR3. The chain is built from TRBV30 and TRBJ2-5; TRBD1 matches at 9 bases. The CDR3 runs 12 residues. Germline V gene sequence: CDR1 GTSNPN, CDR2 SVGIG (reference sequence). The CDR3 DNA reads as TGCGCCTGGGACAGGGCGCAAGAGACCCAGTACTTC. It codes for CAWDRAQETQYF.

The J gene is TRBJ1-1, the V gene TRBV28; D perhaps matches TRBD1 (6 bases). Looked up from germline, CDR1 is MDHEN and CDR2 is SYDVKM. The CDR3 has 13 amino acids. The V end lost 7 bases, the J end lost 7 bases, and 16 bases lay between the germline ends. The CDR3 here is CASTSGAGIEAFF. DNA for the CDR3: TGTGCCAGCACCTCGGGGGCGGGAATTGAAGCTTTCTTT.

The chain combines TRBV5-1 with TRBJ1-2; D unresolved. The V end was cut by 0 bases, the J end by 0 bases, with 6 bases between. The V gene's germline CDR1 is SGHRS and CDR2 YFSETQ. This CDR3 has 14 residues. This CDR3 is CASSLAITNYGYTF. CDR3 nucleotides: TGCGCCAGCAGCTTGGCCATAACTAACTATGGCTACACCTTC.

In this sample, this clone turned up once. J is TRBJ2-7 and V is TRBV6-5, with D possibly TRBD2 on 6 matching bases. CDR3 length equals 15 residues. V was pared by 6 bases and J by 7 bases, with 22 bases between. CDR1 is MNHEY, CDR2 SVGAGI, per germline. CDR3 protein: CASSRASGATWEQYF. As DNA, the CDR3 is TGTGCCAGCAGCCGAGCTTCGGGAGCCACCTGGGAGCAGTACTTC.

The chain links TRBV2 to TRBJ2-1; 8 bases match TRBD2. CDR1 SNHLY and CDR2 FYNNEI come from the germline V gene. V gave up 6 bases and J gave up 6 bases; unmatched junction bases: 10. The CDR3 runs to 15 residues. CDR3 in amino acids: CASRRAGEGGNEQFF. The CDR3 nucleotides are TGTGCCAGCAGGCGAGCGGGAGAAGGGGGCAATGAGCAGTTCTTC.

The genes are TRBV6-1 and TRBJ1-4, with D hard to call. V lost 4 bases to trimming and J lost 4 bases, with 10 bases between them. Germline V CDR1 and CDR2: MNHNS, SASEGT. The CDR3 extends over 14 amino acids. CDR3 in amino acids: CASSVGWGNEKLFF. Here the CDR3 DNA reads TGTGCCAGCAGTGTGGGCTGGGGTAATGAAAAACTGTTTTTT.

The genes are TRBV27 and TRBJ2-1; 7 positions match TRBD1. There are 16 residues in the CDR3. J gave up 0 bases and V 2 bases, and 4 bases lay outside the gene matches. Germline V gives CDR1 MNHEY, CDR2 SMNVEV (reference sequence). This chain's CDR3 is CASSLKGDSSYNEQFF. The CDR3 DNA sequence: TGTGCCAGCAGTTTAAAGGGGGACAGCTCCTACAATGAGCAGTTCTTC.

Written as DNA, the CDR3 is TGTGCCAGCAGTGGCGCTAGCGGGAGACCTAACTCCTACGAGCAGTACTTC. Translating gives CASSGASGRPNSYEQYF. V gene TRBV6-1 combines with J gene TRBJ2-7; TRBD2 agrees at 10 bases. V lost 4 bases and J lost 0; bases outside the gene matches: 9. CDR1 is MNHNS and CDR2 is SASEGT in the germline V gene. This CDR3 comprises 17 residues.

The chain couples TRBV10-1 to TRBJ2-7; 9 bases fit TRBD2. CDR1 is WNHNN, CDR2 SYGVQD, per germline (reference sequence). The trim removed 8 bases at V and 2 bases at J, leaving 7 bases unmatched. There are 14 residues in the CDR3. CDR3: CASPSGRSTYEQYF. The CDR3 DNA reads TGCGCCAGCCCAAGCGGGAGGTCAACCTACGAGCAGTACTTC.

This chain uses TRBV6-6 with TRBJ1-1; D unclear. CDR1 is MNHNY and CDR2 is SVGAGI in the germline V gene (reference sequence). The CDR3 consists of 13 residues. Trimming took off 2 bases at V and 0 bases at J, with 4 bases between the two ends. The CDR3 bases are TGTGCCAGCAGTTACGCTCTGAACACTGAAGCTTTCTTT. Its translation: CASSYALNTEAFF.

The rearrangement uses TRBV11-3 and TRBJ2-1; 8 nucleotides line up with TRBD2. Germline assignment: CDR1 SGHNT and CDR2 YENEEA. J lost 5 bases, V lost 5 bases, and 5 bases had no gene match. This CDR3 is built from 14 residues. For the CDR3, the DNA is TGTGCCAGCAGCCAGCGGGAGAGAAACAATGAGCAGTTCTTC. It is translated as CASSQRERNNEQFF.

As for this clone: The same CDR3 is also encoded by other DNA sequences in this sample. The chain employs TRBV27 and TRBJ2-7; 10 nucleotides agree with TRBD2. The length of the CDR3 is 15 residues. V gave up 3 bases and J gave up 0 bases; unmatched junction bases: 2. Germline V lookup: CDR1 MNHEY, CDR2 SMNVEV (reference sequence). The CDR3 sequence: CASSFRTSGSYEQYF. CDR3 sequence (DNA): TGTGCCAGCAGTTTCCGGACTAGCGGCTCCTACGAGCAGTACTTC.

This rearrangement joins TRBV10-3 to TRBJ2-5, with 9 bases fitting TRBD2. The CDR3 spans 17 residues. CDR1 is ENHRY and CDR2 is SYGVKD in the germline V gene. The ends lost 1 base at V and 1 base at J; junction bases unmatched: 7. CDR3 DNA: TGTGCCATCAGTGAGTATAGACTAGCGGAGACCCAAGAGACCCAGTACTTC. The encoded protein is CAISEYRLAETQETQYF.

This chain links TRBV4-3 with TRBJ2-2; D is unresolved. CDR1 and CDR2 from the germline V gene are LGHNA and YSLEER. The CDR3 contains 18 residues. The ends were cut back, 1 base at V and 5 bases at J, with 20 bases in the middle. CDR3 region: CASSQAGVSSFRTGELFF. The CDR3 DNA reads TGCGCCAGCAGCCAAGCGGGTGTCTCTTCCTTTAGGACCGGGGAGCTGTTTTTT.

The chain uses TRBV4-2 and TRBJ1-2; no clear D. CDR1 LGHNA and CDR2 YNFKEQ come from the germline V gene. With 6 bases removed from V and 8 bases from J, the gap between germline ends came to 16 bases. The CDR3 spans 13 residues. The CDR3 DNA is TGTGCCAGCAGTCAAACCGAGGGCGTCGGCTACACCTTC. It specifies CASSQTEGVGYTF.

The gene calls are TRBV15 and TRBJ1-1; D unresolved. CDR3 length: 13 amino acids. Germline V gives CDR1 LNHNV, CDR2 YYDKDF (reference sequence). With 0 bases removed from V and 10 bases from J, the gap between germline ends came to 12 bases. Written as DNA, the CDR3 is TGTGCCACCAGCAGAGACAAGAGTTGGGGAGCTTTCTTT. Protein product: CATSRDKSWGAFF.